What follows describes a single T cell receptor (beta chain). What this receptor recognizes is not known. No qualities accompany the bases; no much larger clone lies one base away. This record belongs to a study of immune evolution from preneoplasia to lung adenocarcinoma (dated by TCRdb to the early 2020s). For the study in its entirety: HLA loss of heterozygosity was seen in approximately 6.7%, 15% and 36% of AIS, MIA and ADC lesions, and in no AAH lesions. The study combined immune gene expression, TCR sequencing and multiplex immunofluorescence to profile immune contexture across lung adenocarcinoma precursors and invasive adenocarcinoma. Resected precursor lesions (AAH, AIS, MIA) and invasive adenocarcinomas were each compared against paired morphologically normal lung tissue. The sample size was set by how many specimens were available, not by a prior power calculation. The immune data were integrated with whole exome sequencing and methylation data obtained from the same cohort of nodules. The overall cohort comprised approximately 53 patients with pulmonary nodules who underwent surgical resection. A total of roughly 46 patients contributed TCR sequencing data. According to the study, about 100 samples were used for TCR sequencing. POLYSOLVER was used to infer class I HLA alleles from exome data, and LOHHLA was used to detect allele-specific HLA loss.

Broader findings and caveats from the paper: KRAS-mutant nodules showed the highest T cell clonality compared with EGFR-mutant or double wild-type lesions. Normal lung showed the highest clonality, whereas later-stage lesions appeared to have higher T cell density and diversity but lower clonality. The findings were based on association rather than direct causation, and larger cohorts with long-term follow-up and longitudinal biopsies were deemed needed. The highest top T cell clone frequencies were observed in normal lung, and a progressive decrease in top T cell clone frequencies appeared to occur from AAH through AIS, MIA and invasive adenocarcinoma. Because all patients were from Japan and China, applicability to Western populations was uncertain.

Between the mid-2010s and the late 2010s, the patients underwent resection in either Japan or China. Two lung cancer pathologists independently confirmed the histologic diagnosis of each case on H&E slides. For nucleic acid extraction, premalignant or tumor cells were enriched by macro-dissection following pathologic assessment. FFPE tissue was used for DNA isolation with the AllPrep DNA/RNA FFPE Kit. The germline V gene (reference sequence) yields LNHDA for CDR1 and SQIVND for CDR2. Taken from cysteine to phenylalanine, the CDR3 has 12 residues. CDR3 DNA only is kept here, 36 bases in frame from base 1. The trim is 3 bases for V and 8 bases for J, with a gap of 8 bases between the germline ends. The immunoSEQ hsTCRbeta Kit was used to sequence TCR beta CDR3 regions from DNA. The published analysis was carried out like this. TCR sequencing data were analysed with the ImmunoSEQ Analyzer. T cell clonality was defined as 1 minus Pielou's evenness, calculated on productive rearrangements. The inverse Simpson index, applied to productive templates, was used to measure T cell diversity. T cell density was expressed as TCR beta template counts normalized to usable DNA, with usable DNA estimated by amplifying and sequencing housekeeping genes. Two-sided Kruskal-Wallis tests were used to compare TCR metrics across histologic stages. TCRdb stores this immuneACCESS table with in-frame sequences only. Part of the clones is absent; in the studies checked, under half of the shortfall reflects unresolved V genes, and no reason is known for the rest. The V and J calls and the clone size are those of that table, but D and trimming were determined from the DNA. In all, the sample holds around 7,500 clones, and roughly three quarters of those were seen once. Together, the top ten hold roughly 2.5% of the sample.

The source of this sequence is a person between 35 and 49 years old with lung adenocarcinoma. This sequence uses TRBV19 and TRBJ1-5, with no D gene named confidently. The sequencing input was FFPE invasive lung adenocarcinoma tissue. The cell subset or site label corresponds to: frankly invasive lung adenocarcinoma (ADC). CDR3 protein: CASSMGFKPQHF. The bases are TGTGCCAGTAGTATGGGTTTTAAGCCCCAGCATTTT. Outside the CDR3, residues come from the reference TRBV19 and TRBJ1-5 proteins, so the full variable domain is: DGGITQSPKYLFRKEGQNVTLSCEQNLNHDAMYWYRQDPGQGLRLIYYSQIVNDFQKGDIAEGYSVSREKKESFPLTVTSAQKNPTAFYLCASSMGFKPQHFGDGTRLSIL.